This T cell receptor beta chain emerged from a study of blood T cells in healthy people across ages. Regarding the study as a whole: CMV status of donors was not determined, possibly confounding expanded clonotype changes.

Using a J-beta primer mix together with a sample-barcoded 5' primer, a second PCR was run for roughly 7 to 12 cycles. Every sample gave at least 3 million paired-end reads containing CDR3. One entry per CDR3 protein, called by TCRdb with MiXCR from the 5' RACE reads. The sample has roughly 790,000 distinct CDR3 sequences, approximately 39% seen once. In the case of this clonotype: No antigen is known for it.

The CDR3 runs to 13 residues. V was cut by 4 bases and J by 5 bases, with 12 bases left in between. From germline, CDR1 is SGHDT and CDR2 YYEEEE. Peripheral blood from each donor was collected in a volume of approximately 10 milliliters. Material: blood. This chain joins TRBV5-6 and TRBJ1-2; D unresolved. The clonotype comes from an older woman in good health. In DNA, the CDR3 is TGTGCCAGCAGCCCCCCCGGTGGATATGGCTACACCTTC. Its protein product is CASSPPGGYGYTF. The variable domain in full, with the rest retrieved from reference TRBV5-6 and TRBJ1-2, is DAGVTQSPTHLIKTRGQQVTLRCSPKSGHDTVSWYQQALGQGPQFIFQYYEEEERQRGNFPDRFSGHQFPNYSSELNVNALLLGDSALYLCASSPPGGYGYTFGSGTRLTVV.